This T cell receptor (beta chain) was profiled in a study of graft-versus-host responses after intestinal transplantation. Study summary: Transplants were multivisceral, liver-intestinal, or isolated intestinal. Among the recipients, all got anti-thymocyte globulin induction and then tacrolimus and steroids for approximately 3 years.

Germline V lookup: CDR1 LGHNA, CDR2 YNFKEQ. Trimming left V 1 base short and J 4 bases short, with 2 bases between. This CDR3 has 11 amino acids. Sequencing was performed with immunoSEQ multiplex PCR; in TCRdb, only in-frame clones are kept and a portion is missing. The sample lists some 97,000 clones, over 75% occurring once. Of note for this clone: The antigen is not known.

This receptor was obtained from a human donor who was the organ donor for an intestinal transplant. The material was unstimulated CD4+ T cells sorted from spleen or lymph node cells, obtained before transplant. V gene TRBV4-2 combines with J gene TRBJ2-7, with D unclear. DNA for the CDR3: TGTGCCAGCAGCCAAGTATACGAGCAGTACTTC. Encoded protein: CASSQVYEQYF.